This T cell receptor beta chain is from a study of T cell changes during pregnancy in multiple sclerosis. The germline V gene has CDR1 KGHSH and CDR2 LQKENI. The CDR3 covers 15 residues. The ends lost 6 bases at V and 5 bases at J; junction bases unmatched: 11. In this sample, this clone turned up once. Measured with immunoSEQ multiplex PCR; TCRdb has only the in-frame clones, and not every one. The repertoire holds approximately 90,000 clones, with approximately 93% as singletons. The sequences come from peripheral blood, collected in the first trimester of pregnancy. The V call is TRBV18, the J call TRBJ2-7; the match to TRBD1 covers 9 bases. The origin of this receptor is a female donor with multiple sclerosis, enrolled in a pregnancy study. CDR3 sequence (DNA): TGTGCCAGCTCGCTCGACAGGGGGAGATCCAACGAGCAGTACTTC. Translating gives CASSLDRGRSNEQYF.